These 22 T cell receptor beta chains came from one sample sequenced in a study of blood T cell dynamics during melanoma immunotherapy. The sample's time point: week 3, after first cycle of checkpoint inhibitor. Produced via immunoSEQ multiplex PCR; TCRdb's table is partial and in-frame only. The sample holds approximately 15,000 clones, just over 85% seen once. Sequences were derived from blood, sampled from a patient treated with checkpoint blockade. These receptors were collected from a human donor with melanoma.

The V call is TRBV18, the J call TRBJ2-2, with no clear D. The V end lost 1 base, the J end lost 6 bases, and 12 bases lay between the germline ends. The germline V gene has CDR1 KGHSH and CDR2 LQKENI. The CDR3 consists of 15 residues. In DNA form, the CDR3 reads TGTGCCAGCTCACCACGCGATCGGGCGGCCGGGGAGCTGTTTTTT. Protein: CASSPRDRAAGELFF.

This clone showed up just once. The chain's CDR3 is CASSQSLAGPMNTEAFF. CDR3 bases: TGCGCCAGCAGCCAAAGTCTAGCAGGGCCCATGAACACTGAAGCTTTCTTT. V is TRBV4-1 and J is TRBJ1-1, with D possibly being TRBD1 (5 bases). The germline V gene encodes CDR1 MGHRA and CDR2 YSYEKL. V lost 2 bases and J lost 0, with 16 bases in between. CDR3 length: 17 amino acids.

This chain uses TRBV7-2 with TRBJ1-4; D possibly corresponds to TRBD1 (5 bases). V dropped 2 bases and J dropped 8 bases, with 15 bases sitting between them. Germline values: CDR1 SGHTA, CDR2 FQGNSA. The CDR3 has 15 amino acids. This CDR3 reads CASSLIGGSHEKLFF. The CDR3 DNA is TGTGCCAGCAGCTTAATTGGGGGGAGTCACGAAAAACTGTTTTTT. Combining the CDR3 with reference TRBV7-2 and TRBJ1-4 gives the whole variable domain GAGVSQSPSNKVTEKGKDVELRCDPISGHTALYWYRQSLGQGLEFLIYFQGNSAPDKSGLPSDRFSAERTGGSVSTLTIQRTQQEDSAVYLCASSLIGGSHEKLFFGSGTQLSVL.

The V call is TRBV6-1, the J call TRBJ2-1; the match to TRBD2 covers 10 bases. The CDR3 length is 14 residues. V dropped 7 bases and J dropped 10; count of bases not matched to a gene: 10. Germline values: CDR1 MNHNS, CDR2 SASEGT. The CDR3 bases are TGTGCCAGCACCCCCGAGAGCGGGAGGGGGGAGCAGTTCTTC. It is translated as CASTPESGRGEQFF.

V and J are TRBV11-2 and TRBJ1-2; possibly TRBD1 for D (6 bases). This CDR3 region has 13 residues. CDR1 and CDR2 (germline): SGHAT, FQNNGV. The ends were cut back, 5 bases at V and 4 bases at J, with 11 bases in the middle. The CDR3 nucleotides are TGTGCCAGCAGCCCAGGGGTCGGCTATGGCTACACCTTC. This translates into CASSPGVGYGYTF.

The chain has TRBV19 and TRBJ2-7; D tentatively fits TRBD1 or TRBD2 (6 bases each). Germline V gives CDR1 LNHDA, CDR2 SQIVND (reference sequence). The ends were cut back, 11 bases at V and 7 bases at J, with 27 bases in the middle. The CDR3 covers 15 residues. The CDR3 coding sequence is TGTGCCTTAGGGGGAGGAGGGCCGGTGAATAGGGAGCAGTACTTC. Its translation is CALGGGGPVNREQYF.

This chain links TRBV5-1 with TRBJ1-1, with a possible D match to TRBD1 (6 bases). CDR1 is SGHRS, CDR2 YFSETQ, per germline. V was cut by 0 bases and J by 2 bases, with 14 bases left in between. CDR3 size: 16 residues. The chain's CDR3 is CASSLAGAAVNTEAFF. The CDR3 nucleotides are TGCGCCAGCAGCTTGGCAGGGGCAGCGGTCAACACTGAAGCTTTCTTT.

The chain employs TRBV29-1 and TRBJ1-1; D not certain. The CDR3 runs 13 residues. The V end was cut by 6 bases, the J end by 3 bases, with 14 bases between. Germline V CDR1 and CDR2: SQVTM, ANQGSEA. CDR3 loop: CSVAGLADTEAFF. CDR3 sequence (DNA): TGCAGCGTCGCCGGACTTGCGGACACTGAAGCTTTCTTT.

V and J are TRBV5-1 and TRBJ2-3; D unresolved. The CDR3 covers 19 residues. V lost 0 bases, J lost 2 bases, and 22 bases lay in between. The germline gives CDR1 SGHRS, CDR2 YFSETQ. CDR3 nucleotide sequence: TGCGCCAGCAGCTTGGTCGGGTCGGGCACCTTGGCTGTCACAGATACGCAGTATTTT. Translation gives CASSLVGSGTLAVTDTQYF.

The chain links TRBV29-1 to TRBJ2-6, with D perhaps matching TRBD1 (6 bases). The CDR3 is made up of 15 amino acids. Trimming shortened V by 5 bases and J by 1 base, and 12 bases separated the two germline ends. Germline CDR1 reads SQVTM; CDR2 reads ANQGSEA. The CDR3 DNA follows: TGCAGCGTTAGAGGACAGTCTTCTGGGGCCAACGTCCTGACTTTC. It translates to CSVRGQSSGANVLTF.

The chain combines TRBV6-6 with TRBJ2-3; no reliable D call. CDR1 MNHNY and CDR2 SVGAGI come from the germline V gene (reference sequence). This CDR3 is 13 amino acids long. Between the trimmed V and J ends, which lost 8 bases and 10 bases, there was a span of 19 bases. CDR3 amino acids: CASAQSPARPQYF. CDR3 DNA sequence: TGTGCCAGCGCCCAAAGTCCGGCCCGTCCGCAGTATTTT.

The chain links TRBV28 to TRBJ1-2, with TRBD1 as a possible D gene (5 bases). This CDR3 contains 13 residues. V lost 3 bases and J lost 4, with 9 bases in between. CDR1 is MDHEN and CDR2 is SYDVKM in the germline V gene. CDR3 sequence reads: CASSFRGGYGYTF. For the CDR3, the DNA is TGTGCCAGCAGTTTTAGGGGTGGCTATGGCTACACCTTC.

This rearrangement joins TRBV7-9 to TRBJ2-7, with TRBD2 matching over 7 bases. The CDR3 is 15 amino acids. Trimming removed 5 bases from V and 4 bases from J; junction bases left unmatched: 11. Per germline, CDR1 SEHNR and CDR2 FQNEAQ (reference sequence). The CDR3 nucleotides are TGTGCCAGCAGCCAAGATGACGGCGGGAGTTACGAGCAGTACTTC. It codes for CASSQDDGGSYEQYF.

The rearrangement links TRBV29-1 to TRBJ2-6, with D perhaps TRBD2 (5 bases). The CDR3 consists of 14 residues. V was pared by 4 bases and J by 4 bases, with 11 bases between. Per the germline V gene, CDR1 is SQVTM and CDR2 is ANQGSEA. DNA of the CDR3: TGCAGCGTTGCGAGGGCCCCCGGGGCCAACGTCCTGACTTTC. Translation: CSVARAPGANVLTF.

This chain connects TRBV5-1 to TRBJ2-6; D is perhaps TRBD1 (6 bases). Germline values: CDR1 SGHRS, CDR2 YFSETQ. The V and J ends lost 0 bases and 9 bases respectively, with 7 bases between them. The CDR3 loop spans 13 amino acids. The CDR3 region has the DNA TGCGCCAGCAGCTTGGCGGACAGCAACGTCCTGACTTTC. The encoded protein is CASSLADSNVLTF.

As to this clone: At one boundary the junction diverges from the germline segment, which might be a read error. This chain joins TRBV5-4 and TRBJ1-1; D remains unclear. The CDR3 extends over 13 amino acids. Germline CDR1 and CDR2: SGHNT and YYREEE (reference sequence). The CDR3 region is CASIASSNAEAFF. The CDR3 DNA sequence: TGTGCCAGCATTGCTTCCTCGAACGCTGAAGCTTTCTTT.

This clone was counted a few times. The chain combines TRBV10-3 with TRBJ2-1; the match to TRBD1 covers 10 bases. V was clipped by 3 bases and J by 9 bases; unmatched bases: 8. Germline V gene lookup returns CDR1 ENHRY and CDR2 SYGVKD. The CDR3 has 15 amino acids. CDR3 sequence (DNA): TGTGCCATCAGTGAAGGGACAGGGGTGAGGGCTGAGCAGTTCTTC. The encoded protein is CAISEGTGVRAEQFF.

The chain combines TRBV6-1 with TRBJ1-6, with D possibly matching TRBD1 (5 bases). V lost 4 bases to trimming and J lost 7 bases, with 14 bases between them. There are 15 residues in the CDR3. From germline, CDR1 is MNHNS and CDR2 SASEGT. DNA for the CDR3: TGTGCCAGCAGTGCTCCGGGACGGACGAATTCACCCCTCCACTTT. Its translation: CASSAPGRTNSPLHF.

This chain uses TRBV15 with TRBJ2-5, with a weak D call TRBD1 (6 bases). This CDR3 is built from 15 residues. Looked up from germline, CDR1 is LNHNV and CDR2 is YYDKDF (reference sequence). The germline V and J ends were trimmed by 5 bases and 0 bases, with 13 bases remaining between them. The CDR3 sequence is CATSSQGQDQETQYF. CDR3 in DNA: TGTGCCACCAGCTCCCAGGGACAAGACCAAGAGACCCAGTACTTC.

The V call is TRBV2, the J call TRBJ2-5; 7 bases are shared with TRBD1. The germline V gene has CDR1 SNHLY and CDR2 FYNNEI. The V segment lost 4 bases and the J segment 2 bases; nucleotides outside the gene matches: 4. The CDR3 is 14 amino acids. The CDR3: CASSGRTGQETQYF. In DNA form, the CDR3 reads TGTGCCAGCAGTGGACGGACAGGTCAAGAGACCCAGTACTTC.

The V gene is TRBV27, the J gene TRBJ2-1; weak D call: TRBD1 (6 bases). The germline gives CDR1 MNHEY, CDR2 SMNVEV (reference sequence). The CDR3 runs to 14 residues. V was pared by 6 bases and J by 0 bases, with 9 bases between. The CDR3: CASRDRSSYNEQFF. The CDR3 DNA follows: TGTGCCAGCAGGGACAGAAGCTCCTACAATGAGCAGTTCTTC.

The chain links TRBV7-2 to TRBJ2-7; D perhaps matches TRBD1 (5 bases). CDR3 length: 14 residues. The V end lost 5 bases, the J end lost 6 bases, and 17 bases lay between the germline ends. Germline CDR1 reads SGHTA; CDR2 reads FQGNSA. The CDR3 here is CASSLRREGAEQYF. In DNA form, the CDR3 reads TGTGCCAGCAGCCTAAGAAGAGAAGGGGCCGAGCAGTACTTC.